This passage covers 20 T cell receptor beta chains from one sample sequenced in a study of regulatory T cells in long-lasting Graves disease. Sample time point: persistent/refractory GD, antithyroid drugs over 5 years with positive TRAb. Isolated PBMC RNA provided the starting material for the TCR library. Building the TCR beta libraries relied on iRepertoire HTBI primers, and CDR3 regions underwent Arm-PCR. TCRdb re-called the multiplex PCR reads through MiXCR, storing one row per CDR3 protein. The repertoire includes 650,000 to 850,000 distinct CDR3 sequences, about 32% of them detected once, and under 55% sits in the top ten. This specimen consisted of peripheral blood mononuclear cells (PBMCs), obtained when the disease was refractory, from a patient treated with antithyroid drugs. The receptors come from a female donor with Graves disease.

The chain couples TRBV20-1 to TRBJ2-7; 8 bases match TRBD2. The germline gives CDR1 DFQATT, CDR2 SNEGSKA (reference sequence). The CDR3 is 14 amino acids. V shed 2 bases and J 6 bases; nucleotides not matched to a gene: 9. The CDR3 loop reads CSARWAGGRIEQYF. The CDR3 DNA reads TGCAGTGCTAGATGGGCGGGAGGACGAATCGAGCAGTACTTC.

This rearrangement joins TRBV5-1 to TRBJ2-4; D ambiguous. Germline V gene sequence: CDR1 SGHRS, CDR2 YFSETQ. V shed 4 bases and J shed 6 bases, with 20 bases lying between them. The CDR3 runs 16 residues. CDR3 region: CASSQRGPPKGNIQYF. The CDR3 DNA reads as TGCGCCAGCAGCCAACGAGGACCCCCCAAGGGAAACATTCAGTACTTC.

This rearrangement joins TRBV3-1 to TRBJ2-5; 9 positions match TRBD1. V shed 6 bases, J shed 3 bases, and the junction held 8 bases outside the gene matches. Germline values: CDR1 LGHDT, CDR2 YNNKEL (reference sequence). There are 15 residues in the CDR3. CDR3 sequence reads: CASSESGQGKETQYF. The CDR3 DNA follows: TGTGCCAGCAGTGAATCGGGACAGGGCAAAGAGACCCAGTACTTC.

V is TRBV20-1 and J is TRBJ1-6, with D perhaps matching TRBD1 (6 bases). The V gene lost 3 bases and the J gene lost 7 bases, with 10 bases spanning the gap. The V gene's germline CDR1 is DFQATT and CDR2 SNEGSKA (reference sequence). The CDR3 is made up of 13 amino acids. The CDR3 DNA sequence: TGCAGTGCTAGGTTCCAGGGGAATTCACCCCTCCACTTT. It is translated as CSARFQGNSPLHF.

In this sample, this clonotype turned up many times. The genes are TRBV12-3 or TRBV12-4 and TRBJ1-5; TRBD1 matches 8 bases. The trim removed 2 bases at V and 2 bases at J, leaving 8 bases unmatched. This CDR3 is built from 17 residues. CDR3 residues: CASSLNRGSLGNQPQHF. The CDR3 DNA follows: TGTGCCAGCAGTTTAAACAGGGGGTCCCTTGGCAATCAGCCCCAGCATTTT.

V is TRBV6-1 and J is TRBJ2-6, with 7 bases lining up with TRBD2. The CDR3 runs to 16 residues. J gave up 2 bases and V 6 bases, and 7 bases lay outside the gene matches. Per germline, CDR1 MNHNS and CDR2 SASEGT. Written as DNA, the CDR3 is TGTGCCAGCAGCTCCCGCCGGGGGGCTGGGGCCAACGTCCTGACTTTC. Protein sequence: CASSSRRGAGANVLTF.

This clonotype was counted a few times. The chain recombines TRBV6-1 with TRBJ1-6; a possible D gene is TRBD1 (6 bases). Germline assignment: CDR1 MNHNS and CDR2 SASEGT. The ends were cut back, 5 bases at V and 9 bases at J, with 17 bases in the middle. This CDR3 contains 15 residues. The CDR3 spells CASSRTDPGSSPLHF. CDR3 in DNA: TGTGCCAGCAGTAGGACAGACCCGGGGAGTTCACCCCTCCACTTT.

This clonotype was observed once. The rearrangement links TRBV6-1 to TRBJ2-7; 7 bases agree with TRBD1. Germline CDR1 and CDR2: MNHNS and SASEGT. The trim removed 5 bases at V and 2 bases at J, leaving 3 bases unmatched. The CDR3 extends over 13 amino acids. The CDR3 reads CASSQGQPYEQYF. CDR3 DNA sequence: TGTGCCAGCAGTCAGGGACAGCCCTACGAGCAGTACTTC.

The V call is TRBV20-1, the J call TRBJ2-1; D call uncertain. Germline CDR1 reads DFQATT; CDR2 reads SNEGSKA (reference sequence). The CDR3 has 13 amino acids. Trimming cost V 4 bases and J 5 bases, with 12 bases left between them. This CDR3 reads CSATAANHNEQFF. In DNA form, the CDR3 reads TGCAGTGCTACCGCAGCGAATCACAATGAGCAGTTCTTC.

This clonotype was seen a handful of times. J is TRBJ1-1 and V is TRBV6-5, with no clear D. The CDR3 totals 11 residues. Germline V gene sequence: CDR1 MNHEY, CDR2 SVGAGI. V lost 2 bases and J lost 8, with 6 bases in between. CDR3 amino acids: CASSYQKEAFF. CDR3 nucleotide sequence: TGTGCCAGCAGTTACCAGAAAGAAGCTTTCTTT.

As DNA, the CDR3 is TGTGCCAGCAGCCCACGACTAGCGGGAGATCGCGAGCAGTACTTC. This gives the protein CASSPRLAGDREQYF. V and J are TRBV9 and TRBJ2-7; 12 bases fit TRBD2. V shed 4 bases and J 6 bases; nucleotides not matched to a gene: 8. CDR3 length equals 15 residues. The V gene's germline CDR1 is SGDLS and CDR2 YYNGEE.

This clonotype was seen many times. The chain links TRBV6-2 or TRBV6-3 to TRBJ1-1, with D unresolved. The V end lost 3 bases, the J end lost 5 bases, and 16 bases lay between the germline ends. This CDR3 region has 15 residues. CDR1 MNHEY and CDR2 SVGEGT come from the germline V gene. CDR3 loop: CASSYSSKRRTEAFF. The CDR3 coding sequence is TGTGCCAGCAGTTATTCTTCCAAACGGAGGACTGAAGCTTTCTTT.

The CDR3 sequence is CSAITALAKNIQYF. The CDR3 DNA sequence: TGCAGTGCTATCACAGCGCTAGCCAAAAACATTCAGTACTTC. The chain employs TRBV20-1 and TRBJ2-4; D not certain. Deletions cut 4 bases from V and 0 bases from J, with 10 bases between. The germline CDR1 and CDR2 sequences are DFQATT and SNEGSKA (reference sequence). CDR3 size: 14 residues.

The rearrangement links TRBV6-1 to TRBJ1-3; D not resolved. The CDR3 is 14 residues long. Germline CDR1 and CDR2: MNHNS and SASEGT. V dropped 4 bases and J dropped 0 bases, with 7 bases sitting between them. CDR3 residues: CASSVGISGNTIYF. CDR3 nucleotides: TGTGCCAGCAGTGTTGGAATCTCTGGAAACACCATATATTTT.

CDR3 bases: TGTGCCAGCAGTTTACCTGGACAGGGAAGTGTTGGGGACACTGAAGCTTTCTTT. Protein: CASSLPGQGSVGDTEAFF. V usage is TRBV28 and J usage is TRBJ1-1; 8 nucleotides agree with TRBD1. The CDR3 is 18 residues long. Germline CDR1 and CDR2: MDHEN and SYDVKM. V trimming: 2 bases; J trimming: 3 bases; junction bases outside the gene matches: 14.

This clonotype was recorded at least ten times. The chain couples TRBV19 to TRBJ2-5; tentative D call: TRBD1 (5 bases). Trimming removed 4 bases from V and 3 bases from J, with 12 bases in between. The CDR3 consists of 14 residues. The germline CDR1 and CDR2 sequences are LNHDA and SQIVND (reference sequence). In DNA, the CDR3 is TGTGCCAGTAGTACGACAGCGCCGAAAGAGACCCAGTACTTC. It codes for CASSTTAPKETQYF.

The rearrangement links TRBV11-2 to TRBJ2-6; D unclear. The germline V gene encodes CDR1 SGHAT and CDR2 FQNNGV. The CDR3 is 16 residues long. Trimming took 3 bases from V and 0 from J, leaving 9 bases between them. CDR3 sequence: CASSFQRRSGANVLTF. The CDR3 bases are TGTGCCAGCAGCTTTCAGCGCCGCTCTGGGGCCAACGTCCTGACTTTC.

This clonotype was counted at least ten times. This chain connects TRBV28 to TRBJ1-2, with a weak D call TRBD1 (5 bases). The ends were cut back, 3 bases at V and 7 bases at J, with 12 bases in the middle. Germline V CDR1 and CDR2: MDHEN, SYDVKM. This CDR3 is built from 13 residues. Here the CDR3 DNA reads TGTGCCAGCAGTTTGGGGGGAATCGGTGGCTACACCTTC. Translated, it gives CASSLGGIGGYTF.

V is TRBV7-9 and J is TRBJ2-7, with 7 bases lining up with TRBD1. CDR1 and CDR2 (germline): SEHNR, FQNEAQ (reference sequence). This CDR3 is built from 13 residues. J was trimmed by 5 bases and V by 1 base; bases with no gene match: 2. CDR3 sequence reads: CASSLETGDEQYF. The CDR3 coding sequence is TGTGCCAGCAGCTTAGAAACAGGGGACGAGCAGTACTTC.

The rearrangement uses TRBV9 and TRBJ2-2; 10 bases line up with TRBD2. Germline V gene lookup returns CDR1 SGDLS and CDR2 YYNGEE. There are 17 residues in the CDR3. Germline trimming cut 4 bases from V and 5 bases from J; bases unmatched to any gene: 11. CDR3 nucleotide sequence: TGTGCCAGCAGCTCAGGGGTACTAGCGGGACAAACCGGGGAGCTGTTTTTT. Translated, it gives CASSSGVLAGQTGELFF. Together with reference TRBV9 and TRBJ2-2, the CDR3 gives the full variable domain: DSGVTQTPKHLITATGQRVTLRCSPRSGDLSVYWYQQSLDQGLQFLIQYYNGEERAKGNILERFSAQQFPDLHSELNLSSLELGDSALYFCASSSGVLAGQTGELFFGEGSRLTVL.